This entry describes one T cell receptor beta chain. Here immunoSEQ multiplex PCR was the method, and the copy in TCRdb shows in-frame clones only, minus some. Of approximately 310,000 clones detected, 85% appear once; the ten largest clones hold 1.9%. This sample is part of a study of blood T cell repertoires in COVID-19. Germline CDR1 is SGHRS and CDR2 is YFSETQ. V lost 0 bases and J 0 bases, leaving 6 bases between the germline ends. This CDR3 contains 14 residues. The sequenced sample was PBMCs or T cells enriched from blood (not recorded which). The TCR sequence derives from a woman aged 25 to 39 who had been exposed to COVID-19. The chain links TRBV5-1 to TRBJ2-5; D is unclear. This chain's CDR3 is CASSLGTYQETQYF. CDR3 sequence (DNA): TGCGCCAGCAGCTTGGGCACTTACCAAGAGACCCAGTACTTC.